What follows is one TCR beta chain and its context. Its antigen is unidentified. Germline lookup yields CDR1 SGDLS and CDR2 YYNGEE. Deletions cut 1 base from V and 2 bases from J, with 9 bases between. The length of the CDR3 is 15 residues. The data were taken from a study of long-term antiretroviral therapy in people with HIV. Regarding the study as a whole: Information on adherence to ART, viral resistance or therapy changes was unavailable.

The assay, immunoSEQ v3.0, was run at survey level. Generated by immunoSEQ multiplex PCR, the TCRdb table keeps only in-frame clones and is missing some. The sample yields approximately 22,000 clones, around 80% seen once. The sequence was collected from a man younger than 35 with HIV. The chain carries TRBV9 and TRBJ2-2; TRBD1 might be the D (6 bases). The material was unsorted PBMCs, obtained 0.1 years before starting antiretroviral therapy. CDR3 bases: TGTGCCAGCAGCGTAAAACAGGGAAACACCGGGGAGCTGTTTTTT. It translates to CASSVKQGNTGELFF.